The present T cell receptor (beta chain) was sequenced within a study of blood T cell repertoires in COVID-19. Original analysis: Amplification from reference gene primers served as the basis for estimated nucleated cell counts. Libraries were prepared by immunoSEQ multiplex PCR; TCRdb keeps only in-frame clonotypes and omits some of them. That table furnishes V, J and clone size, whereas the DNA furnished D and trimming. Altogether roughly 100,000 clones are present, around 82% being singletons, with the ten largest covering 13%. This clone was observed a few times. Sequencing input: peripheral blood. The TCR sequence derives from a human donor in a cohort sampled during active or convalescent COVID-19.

CDR3 nucleotide sequence: TGTGCCAGCAGCTCACCCACGGGCGGGGGGCGAGATACGCAGTATTTT. It yields the protein CASSSPTGGGRDTQYF. The V gene is TRBV9, the J gene TRBJ2-3; TRBD2 matches at 8 bases. CDR3 length: 16 residues. The germline V gene has CDR1 SGDLS and CDR2 YYNGEE. V lost 4 bases to trimming and J lost 5 bases; unmatched junction nucleotides: 12.